This T cell receptor (beta chain) was retrieved from a study of shared T cell receptors in the human thymus. This table comes from immunoSEQ multiplex PCR, and its TCRdb copy is limited to in-frame clones, with some not included. The sample includes 600,000 or so clones, more than 75% of them seen just once. This same sample was also part of a study on human thymus T cells.

The source material was thymocytes. This clonotype was obtained from a boy under three years old with a congenital heart defect.

This CDR3 reads CASSQDVRTGVYEQYF. The CDR3 DNA reads TGCGCCAGCAGCCAAGATGTCAGAACAGGAGTCTACGAGCAGTACTTC. This sequence joins TRBV4-1 and TRBJ2-7, with D perhaps TRBD1 (5 bases). The CDR3 has 16 residues. The V and J ends lost 0 bases and 3 bases respectively, with 15 bases between them. In germline, CDR1 is MGHRA, CDR2 YSYEKL.